The 10 T cell receptor beta chains reported below all come from one sample, sequenced in a study of Graves' ophthalmopathy and Graves' hyperthyroidism. TCR beta CDR3 amplification used RNA transcripts. The first round was an RT-PCR with HTBI primers, and the second round was a multiplex PCR. TCRdb recomputed calls from the multiplex PCR reads with MiXCR, one row per CDR3 protein. The table includes hundreds of thousands of distinct CDR3 sequences, roughly 21% detected once. The sequenced sample consisted of peripheral blood. All receptors derive from a woman aged 18-30 years with stable Graves' hyperthyroidism.

The chain recombines TRBV30 with TRBJ1-2, with D possibly TRBD1 on 5 matching bases. The CDR3 is 12 residues long. The germline V gene has CDR1 GTSNPN and CDR2 SVGIG (reference sequence). V was trimmed by 4 bases and J by 8 bases, leaving 14 bases between them. Here the CDR3 DNA reads TGTGCCTGGACTCGGACGGGGGAAGGCTACACCTTC. It codes for CAWTRTGEGYTF.

This clonotype was found many times. The J gene is TRBJ2-7, the V gene TRBV4-3; D ambiguous. Looked up from germline, CDR1 is LGHNA and CDR2 is YSLEER. The CDR3 loop spans 13 amino acids. V dropped 1 base and J dropped 3 bases, with 7 bases sitting between them. The CDR3 spells CASSQATRYEQYF. CDR3 coding DNA: TGCGCCAGCAGCCAAGCCACCCGCTACGAGCAGTACTTC.

Many counts were recorded for this clonotype. This rearrangement joins TRBV11-2 to TRBJ2-2; tentative D call: TRBD1 (6 bases). Germline V CDR1 and CDR2: SGHAT, FQNNGV. The ends were cut back, 6 bases at V and 7 bases at J, with 15 bases in the middle. The CDR3 sequence is 14 residues long. CDR3 protein: CASRRGGQSGELFF. CDR3 coding DNA: TGTGCCAGCAGACGTGGAGGACAGAGCGGGGAGCTGTTTTTT. Full variable domain (outside the CDR3, taken from reference TRBV11-2 and TRBJ2-2): EAGVAQSPRYKIIEKRQSVAFWCNPISGHATLYWYQQILGQGPKLLIQFQNNGVVDDSQLPKDRFSAERLKGVDSTLKIQPAKLEDSAVYLCASRRGGQSGELFFGEGSRLTVL.

The CDR3 DNA reads as TGTGCCAGTGGGTCAAATCCCGAGCAGTACTTC. As protein: CASGSNPEQYF. The chain carries TRBV19 and TRBJ2-7; D is undetermined. The germline V gene encodes CDR1 LNHDA and CDR2 SQIVND (reference sequence). The V end was cut by 8 bases, the J end by 6 bases, with 11 bases between. CDR3 size: 11 residues.

This clonotype was observed many times. The chain recombines TRBV12-5 with TRBJ2-1; D is uncertain. The V gene lost 0 bases and the J gene lost 7 bases, with 4 bases spanning the gap. The CDR3 covers 12 residues. The germline V gene has CDR1 LGHNT and CDR2 FRNRAP. The DNA for the CDR3 is TGTGCTAGTGGTTTGGTTGGGAATGAGCAGTTCTTC. It is translated as CASGLVGNEQFF.

This clonotype was detected many times. The chain carries TRBV25-1 and TRBJ1-2, with TRBD1 identical over 8 bases. Germline V gene data show CDR1 as MGHDK and CDR2 as SYGVNS. CDR3 length: 15 amino acids. J was trimmed by 1 base and V by 5 bases; bases with no gene match: 6. CDR3 protein: CASSPQGARNYGYTF. The CDR3 DNA reads TGTGCCAGCAGTCCCCAGGGGGCGCGTAACTATGGCTACACCTTC.

This clonotype was detected ten times or more. The chain recombines TRBV6-1 with TRBJ1-1; possible D gene TRBD1, 6 bases. The CDR3 length is 14 residues. CDR1 is MNHNS, CDR2 SASEGT, per germline. Trimming cost V 9 bases and J 2 bases, with 16 bases left between them. CDR3 amino acids: CASELADSNTEAFF. The CDR3 DNA reads TGTGCCAGTGAGCTAGCGGACAGTAACACTGAAGCTTTCTTT.

The count of this clonotype is one. V gene TRBV6-2 or TRBV6-3 combines with J gene TRBJ1-1; TRBD1 might be the D (6 bases). The CDR3 length is 14 residues. V was pared by 6 bases and J by 5 bases, with 16 bases between. Per germline, CDR1 MNHEY and CDR2 SVGEGT. The CDR3: CASRERGLTTEAFF. Here the CDR3 DNA reads TGTGCCAGCAGGGAACGGGGGCTGACGACTGAAGCTTTCTTT.

In this sample, this clonotype turned up a few times. A much larger clonotype is one base distant, so this may be a read error. The CDR3 ends on some other residue instead of the conserved phenylalanine or tryptophan, so this is likely a read error. The rearrangement uses TRBV7-2 and TRBJ2-2; no reliable D call. With 5 bases removed from V and 3 bases from J, the gap between germline ends came to 4 bases. Germline CDR1 is SGHTA and CDR2 is FQGNSA. CDR3 length: 12 residues. The CDR3 nucleotides read TGTGCCAGCAGCCGTTACACCGGGGAGCTGTTTTTG. Encoded protein: CASSRYTGELFL.

This clonotype was recorded a few times. V gene TRBV9 combines with J gene TRBJ2-6; possibly TRBD1 for D (6 bases). CDR1 is SGDLS and CDR2 is YYNGEE in the germline V gene. This CDR3 spans 21 amino acids. The V end lost 0 bases, the J end lost 4 bases, and 26 bases lay between the germline ends. The CDR3, as DNA: TGTGCCAGCAGCGTAGGAGAATACGACAGGTGGAGGTCTCTGGGGGCCAACGTCCTGACTTTC. It encodes CASSVGEYDRWRSLGANVLTF. Together with reference TRBV9 and TRBJ2-6, the CDR3 gives the full variable domain: DSGVTQTPKHLITATGQRVTLRCSPRSGDLSVYWYQQSLDQGLQFLIQYYNGEERAKGNILERFSAQQFPDLHSELNLSSLELGDSALYFCASSVGEYDRWRSLGANVLTFGAGSRLTVL.